Following are 11 T cell receptor beta chains from one sample sequenced in a study of shared clonotypes between healthy human individuals (TCRdb year 2020). CD8 naive samples were obtained by positive selection for CCR7 among CD45RO-negative cells, yielding a CD45RA+CCR7+ population from which TemRA cells were excluded. Libraries were prepared through the immunoSEQ multiplex PCR assay. Imported from immuneACCESS, the table was reduced by TCRdb to in-frame sequences with V and J called. These copies leave out some clones; in studies compared against another copy, an unresolved V gene accounts for under half, and the cause of the remainder is not known. Across this sample there are about 580,000 clones, with about 98% seen only once. Clones ranked in the top ten supply less than 0.35% of the sample. The sample consisted of naive CD8+ T cells sorted from blood. Explained via the paper, the cell subset or site label denotes: CD45RA+CCR7+. The receptors here all came from a man aged 25-45 years in good health.

The sample holds one count of this clone. The chain couples TRBV7-8 to TRBJ2-3, with TRBD2 matching 8 bases. CDR3 length: 18 residues. V lost 2 bases to trimming and J lost 2 bases; unmatched junction nucleotides: 12. The germline CDR1 and CDR2 sequences are SGHVS and FQNEAQ. The CDR3 reads CASSLFLGSGITTDTQYF. The CDR3 DNA follows: TGTGCCAGCAGCTTATTTTTGGGTAGCGGGATAACCACAGATACGCAGTATTTT.

This clone was found once. V is TRBV27 and J is TRBJ2-7, with TRBD2 matching over 8 bases. The junction had 10 bases not matched to a gene; V was cut back by 5 bases and J by 4 bases. The CDR3 runs 15 residues. Germline assignment: CDR1 MNHEY and CDR2 SMNVEV (reference sequence). Written as DNA, the CDR3 is TGTGCCAGCAGTCCCAGAGCGGGAGAGGGGTACGAGCAGTACTTC. Translation: CASSPRAGEGYEQYF.

This sequence joins TRBV15 and TRBJ1-4; perhaps TRBD1 as D (5 bases). The ends were cut back, 4 bases at V and 8 bases at J, with 14 bases in the middle. Germline values: CDR1 LNHNV, CDR2 YYDKDF (reference sequence). The CDR3 contains 14 residues. The CDR3 reads CATSKEQVGEKLFF. CDR3 DNA: TGTGCCACCAGCAAGGAACAGGTGGGGGAAAAACTGTTTTTT.

The chain joins TRBV27 to TRBJ1-2; 10 bases are a match to TRBD1. The CDR3 has 13 residues. CDR1 and CDR2 (germline): MNHEY, SMNVEV (reference sequence). V shed 4 bases, J shed 8 bases, and the junction held 4 bases outside the gene matches. CDR3 nucleotides: TGTGCCAGCAGTTCAGGACAGGGGGGAGGCTACACCTTC. It codes for CASSSGQGGGYTF.

CDR3: CASSPRDGSSYEQYF. In DNA form, the CDR3 reads TGTGCCAGCAGCCCCCGGGACGGGAGCTCCTACGAGCAGTACTTC. The J gene is TRBJ2-7, the V gene TRBV7-9; tentative D call: TRBD2 (6 bases). The V and J ends lost 5 bases and 0 bases respectively, with 14 bases between them. This CDR3 is built from 15 residues. Germline V gives CDR1 SEHNR, CDR2 FQNEAQ (reference sequence).

As for this clone: Other DNA sequences from this sample encode an identical CDR3 as well. The chain has TRBV5-1 and TRBJ2-7; D is ambiguous. CDR1 is SGHRS and CDR2 is YFSETQ in the germline V gene. This CDR3 contains 11 residues. The V gene lost 4 bases and the J gene lost 3 bases, with 5 bases spanning the gap. The chain's CDR3 is CASSLYYEQYF. CDR3 coding DNA: TGCGCCAGCAGCCTCTACTACGAGCAGTACTTC.

V and J are TRBV14 and TRBJ2-1; the match to TRBD2 covers 9 bases. Germline V gives CDR1 SGHDN, CDR2 FVKESK. The V and J ends lost 3 bases and 5 bases, in that order; junction bases with no gene match: 2. CDR3 length equals 14 residues. The CDR3 region is CASSHIAGDNEQFF. The CDR3 DNA reads TGTGCCAGCAGCCATATAGCGGGGGACAATGAGCAGTTCTTC.

The CDR3 DNA is TGCAGCGTTGAGACGGCATTTAGCGGGCGAGGAGATACGCAGTATTTT. Amino acids: CSVETAFSGRGDTQYF. The chain has TRBV29-1 and TRBJ2-3; 7 bases match TRBD2. Germline V gene data show CDR1 as SQVTM and CDR2 as ANQGSEA. CDR3 length: 16 residues. Unmatched junction bases numbered 14, after V lost 3 bases and J lost 5 bases.

V gene TRBV27 combines with J gene TRBJ2-1; TRBD2 matches at 9 bases. V gave up 4 bases and J gave up 0 bases; unmatched junction bases: 4. Germline CDR1 is MNHEY and CDR2 is SMNVEV (reference sequence). CDR3 length equals 16 residues. The CDR3: CASSWSSGTSYNEQFF. CDR3 DNA sequence: TGTGCCAGCAGTTGGTCTAGCGGGACCTCCTACAATGAGCAGTTCTTC.

This clone was seen just once. V is TRBV5-3 and J is TRBJ2-7, with 7 bases lining up with TRBD1. TRBV5-3 is an ORF, and what it does is uncertain. The CDR3 is made up of 14 amino acids. The V gene end was trimmed by 0 bases and the J gene end by 5 bases; junction bases not matched to a gene: 5. The CDR3 sequence: CARSLVPRGHEQYF. CDR3 coding DNA: TGTGCCAGAAGCTTGGTCCCTAGGGGGCACGAGCAGTACTTC.

This clone was detected a few times. The chain is built from TRBV14 and TRBJ2-1; 9 bases map to TRBD1. CDR3 length: 17 amino acids. The V and J ends lost 0 bases and 0 bases, in that order; junction bases with no gene match: 3. CDR1 and CDR2 from the germline V gene are SGHDN and FVKESK. The chain's CDR3 is CASSQEGQGFSYNEQFF. The CDR3 DNA follows: TGTGCCAGCAGCCAAGAAGGACAGGGGTTCTCCTACAATGAGCAGTTCTTC.